This is a list of T cell receptor beta chains from one sample in a study of shared clonotypes between healthy human individuals. Assay: immunoSEQ multiplex PCR; the TCRdb copy retains only in-frame clones and omits some. The sample has fewer than 400,000 clones, around two thirds seen once; the top ten hold about a tenth. Source material: memory CD4+ T cells sorted from blood. The receptors derive from a man in his thirties or forties in good health. Both conserved end residues are part of each CDR3. The D gene is left open where the match is weak. Where a row states a size, it is once, few, many or the class of an expanded clone; other rows omit it.

cdr3_length,j_call,d_call,v_call,clone_size,cdr3_aa,cdr3_nt
12,TRBJ2-7,NA,TRBV19,NA,CASSPGTYEQYF,TGTGCCAGTAGCCCGGGAACCTACGAGCAGTACTTC
14,TRBJ2-1,TRBD1,TRBV25-1,NA,CASSRDRGINEQFF,TGTGCCAGCAGCCGGGACAGGGGGATCAATGAGCAGTTCTTC
14,TRBJ2-1,TRBD2,TRBV10-1,NA,CASSEPGGRNEQFF,TGCGCCAGCAGTGAGCCCGGGGGGAGGAATGAGCAGTTCTTC
14,TRBJ1-2,TRBD1,TRBV15,NA,CATSSTGTGNGYTF,TGTGCCACCAGCAGTACCGGGACAGGGAACGGCTACACCTTC
12,TRBJ2-5,NA,TRBV11-2,NA,CASSLNRETQYF,TGTGCCAGCAGCTTAAACAGGGAGACCCAGTACTTC
15,TRBJ2-4,NA,TRBV4-1,NA,CASTPRGGGGYIQYF,TGCGCCAGCACACCGAGAGGGGGCGGGGGGTACATTCAGTACTTC
17,TRBJ2-7,TRBD2,TRBV4-1,NA,CASSQDLIGGSSYEQYF,TGCGCCAGCAGCCAAGATCTGATCGGCGGGAGTTCATACGAGCAGTACTTC
16,TRBJ2-2,TRBD2,TRBV29-1,NA,CSVQTSGSSGTGELFF,TGCAGCGTCCAGACTAGCGGGAGTAGTGGCACCGGGGAGCTGTTTTTT
16,TRBJ2-2,NA,TRBV6-6,few,CASSYTLALNTGELFF,TGTGCCAGCAGTTACACCCTAGCCCTTAACACCGGGGAGCTGTTTTTT
14,TRBJ2-1,NA,TRBV5-1,once,CASSLELQYNEQFF,TGCGCCAGCAGCTTGGAACTGCAGTACAATGAGCAGTTCTTC
15,TRBJ2-7,TRBD2,TRBV27,NA,CASSPRAGDTYEQYF,TGTGCCAGCAGTCCGCGGGCGGGAGATACCTACGAGCAGTACTTC
12,TRBJ2-3,NA,TRBV5-4,NA,CASSLMRDTQYF,TGTGCCAGCAGCTTGATGCGGGATACGCAGTATTTT
15,TRBJ1-2,TRBD1,TRBV11-3,NA,CASSSRDSAPHGYTF,TGTGCCAGCAGCTCGCGGGACAGTGCCCCCCATGGCTACACCTTC
14,TRBJ2-3,NA,TRBV5-1,NA,CASSLGGSTDTQYF,TGCGCCAGCAGCTTGGGAGGTAGCACAGATACGCAGTATTTT
13,TRBJ2-5,TRBD1,TRBV7-2,NA,CASSLESGTARNF,TGTGCCAGCAGCTTAGAGTCCGGGACAGCGCGGAACTTC
13,TRBJ1-2,NA,TRBV5-4,NA,CASSLGTWDGYTF,TGTGCCAGCAGCTTGGGTACTTGGGATGGCTACACCTTC
13,TRBJ2-3,NA,TRBV7-2,NA,CASTGNYTDTQYF,TGTGCCAGCACAGGGAACTACACAGATACGCAGTATTTT
15,TRBJ2-1,TRBD2,TRBV9,once,CASSASGSGNNEQFF,TGTGCCAGCAGCGCCAGCGGGAGTGGGAACAATGAGCAGTTCTTC
14,TRBJ2-5,NA,TRBV25-1,few,CASSESGGRETQYF,TGTGCCAGCAGTGAGTCTGGGGGTCGGGAGACCCAGTACTTC
14,TRBJ2-7,TRBD1,TRBV28,NA,CASRTGARPYEQYF,TGTGCCAGCAGGACAGGGGCTCGTCCCTACGAGCAGTACTTC
14,TRBJ1-2,TRBD1,TRBV5-1,NA,CASSPGTGNRGYTF,TGCGCCAGCAGCCCGGGGACAGGGAACCGTGGCTACACCTTC
13,TRBJ2-3,TRBD2,TRBV5-6,NA,CASLGGSTDTQYF,TGTGCCAGCTTGGGGGGGAGCACAGATACGCAGTATTTT
14,TRBJ2-1,NA,TRBV6-4,NA,CASQMVSGLNEQFF,TGTGCCAGCCAGATGGTAAGCGGACTCAATGAGCAGTTCTTC
15,TRBJ1-4,TRBD1,TRBV27,NA,CASSAYRGPWEKLFF,TGTGCCAGCAGTGCCTACAGGGGGCCTTGGGAAAAACTGTTTTTT
14,TRBJ2-7,NA,TRBV28,NA,CASSLVRTTYEQYF,TGTGCCAGCAGTTTAGTGAGAACTACCTACGAGCAGTACTTC
13,TRBJ2-3,NA,TRBV7-3,NA,CASSFAEADTQYF,TGTGCCAGCAGCTTCGCGGAAGCAGATACGCAGTATTTT
11,TRBJ2-1,NA,TRBV20-1,NA,CSGLTVPEQFF,TGCAGTGGACTAACGGTCCCGGAGCAGTTCTTC
16,TRBJ2-1,TRBD1,TRBV9,once,CASSAYSGTATNEQFF,TGTGCCAGCAGCGCCTATTCCGGGACAGCAACGAATGAGCAGTTCTTC
17,TRBJ2-3,NA,TRBV5-6,NA,CASSPTTRGVNTDTQYF,TGTGCCAGCAGCCCTACAACCAGGGGGGTGAACACAGATACGCAGTATTTT
13,TRBJ2-7,TRBD1,TRBV2,few,CASSGQGRGEQYF,TGTGCCAGCAGTGGACAGGGGAGAGGCGAGCAGTACTTC
15,TRBJ1-2,NA,TRBV6-1,NA,CASSEYARAVAGYTF,TGTGCCAGCAGTGAATATGCCAGGGCGGTGGCAGGCTACACCTTC
16,TRBJ1-1,TRBD1,TRBV7-2,NA,CASSLGFARQGGEAFF,TGTGCCAGCAGCTTAGGGTTTGCGAGACAGGGTGGTGAAGCTTTCTTT
14,TRBJ2-3,TRBD1,TRBV5-4,NA,CASRQDRASDTQYF,TGTGCCAGCCGCCAGGACAGGGCATCAGATACGCAGTATTTT
14,TRBJ2-2,NA,TRBV11-2,NA,CASSISLLSGELFF,TGTGCCAGCAGCATAAGTTTGCTATCCGGGGAGCTGTTTTTT
13,TRBJ1-4,NA,TRBV11-2,NA,CASSSRFNEKLFF,TGTGCCAGCAGCTCCAGGTTTAATGAAAAACTGTTTTTT
15,TRBJ1-1,NA,TRBV30,NA,CAWKVGILMNTEAFF,TGTGCCTGGAAGGTCGGGATACTCATGAACACTGAAGCTTTCTTT
15,TRBJ2-7,TRBD2,TRBV25-1,NA,CASSEGIAGGQEQYF,TGTGCCAGCAGTGAAGGAATAGCGGGAGGTCAAGAGCAGTACTTC
16,TRBJ1-1,TRBD1,TRBV7-9,NA,CASSLGGQGGLVRAFF,TGTGCCAGCAGCTTAGGGGGACAGGGAGGTCTCGTGAGGGCTTTCTTT
16,TRBJ2-2,TRBD2,TRBV28,NA,CASTPPGLASGGELFF,TGTGCCAGCACTCCGCCGGGACTAGCTAGTGGCGGGGAGCTGTTTTTT
18,TRBJ2-1,TRBD2,TRBV10-1,NA,CASCPGTSGRASYNEQFF,TGCGCCAGCTGTCCCGGGACTAGCGGGAGGGCCTCCTACAATGAGCAGTTCTTC
16,TRBJ1-4,NA,TRBV6-1,few,CASSVRHSYANEKLFF,TGTGCCAGCAGTGTAAGGCATAGTTATGCGAATGAAAAACTGTTTTTT
15,TRBJ2-7,TRBD2,TRBV15,NA,CATSPTGRGGYEQYF,TGTGCCACCAGCCCGACGGGGAGGGGAGGCTACGAGCAGTACTTC
13,TRBJ1-1,NA,TRBV27,NA,CASSLSADTEAFF,TGTGCCAGCAGTTTATCCGCGGACACTGAAGCTTTCTTT
13,TRBJ2-3,NA,TRBV25-1,NA,CASSDDYTDTQYF,TGTGCCAGCAGTGATGACTACACAGATACGCAGTATTTT
14,TRBJ2-7,NA,TRBV5-6,NA,CASSFKSPPYEQYF,TGTGCCAGCAGCTTCAAGTCCCCACCCTACGAGCAGTACTTC
15,TRBJ2-7,NA,TRBV5-6,NA,CASSFDWTSSYEQYF,TGTGCCAGCAGTTTTGACTGGACGAGCTCCTACGAGCAGTACTTC
14,TRBJ1-5,TRBD1,TRBV6-1,NA,CASSATGGNQPQHF,TGTGCCAGCAGTGCAACAGGGGGCAATCAGCCCCAGCATTTT
15,TRBJ2-7,NA,TRBV5-1,NA,CASPPGKARHYEQYF,TGCGCCAGCCCCCCCGGGAAAGCGCGGCACTACGAGCAGTACTTC
14,TRBJ1-2,NA,TRBV4-3,NA,CASSQDSLGSGYTF,TGCGCCAGCAGCCAAGACAGCTTGGGAAGTGGCTACACCTTC
15,TRBJ1-1,NA,TRBV19,NA,CASKSGHQKNTEAFF,TGTGCCAGTAAATCGGGACATCAAAAGAACACTGAAGCTTTCTTT
14,TRBJ2-5,NA,TRBV5-6,NA,CASSLRGVQETQYF,TGTGCCAGCAGCTTGAGGGGCGTCCAAGAGACCCAGTACTTC
12,TRBJ1-1,NA,TRBV29-1,NA,CSADDSRAEAFF,TGCAGCGCAGACGACAGTCGGGCTGAAGCTTTCTTT
14,TRBJ1-2,NA,TRBV6-1,NA,CASSESLRNYGYTF,TGTGCCAGCAGTGAGTCCCTCCGTAACTATGGCTACACCTTC
15,TRBJ2-1,NA,TRBV14,few,CASSQEAGGYNEQFF,TGTGCCAGCAGCCAAGAGGCAGGCGGCTACAATGAGCAGTTCTTC
15,TRBJ1-3,NA,TRBV5-1,NA,CASSLDRNSGNTIYF,TGCGCCAGCAGCCTAGACAGGAACTCTGGAAACACCATATATTTT
14,TRBJ2-7,NA,TRBV2,NA,CASSEALSGYEQYF,TGTGCCAGCAGTGAAGCGCTTTCTGGCTACGAGCAGTACTTC
14,TRBJ2-7,NA,TRBV5-1,NA,CASSLAPSNREQYF,TGCGCCAGCAGCTTGGCTCCAAGCAACCGCGAGCAGTACTTC
16,TRBJ2-3,NA,TRBV25-1,few,CASSPPGALPQDTQYF,TGTGCCAGCAGCCCCCCGGGGGCGCTCCCCCAGGATACGCAGTATTTT
13,TRBJ2-7,NA,TRBV10-3,NA,CAISEGVMDEQYF,TGTGCCATCAGTGAAGGGGTAATGGACGAGCAGTACTTC
17,TRBJ2-3,TRBD2,TRBV18,NA,CASSPSTSAISTDTQYF,TGTGCCAGCTCACCCTCGACTAGCGCGATATCCACAGATACGCAGTATTTT